This T cell receptor (beta chain) derives from a study of PD-1 blockade in classical Hodgkin lymphoma. Study-wide results and limits: There remain no defined causes for the repertoire differences, which possibly reflect disease activity or prior therapy. At baseline, newly diagnosed patients reportedly showed less TCR diversity than healthy donors.

Time point of the sample: newly diagnosed, previously untreated cHL patient sample. Newly diagnosed, untreated classical Hodgkin lymphoma PBMCs served as comparison. Details on this clone: Its matching antigen is unknown.

Measured with immunoSEQ multiplex PCR; TCRdb has only the in-frame clones, and not every one. Seen here are 17,000 or so clones, approximately 90% observed once, and the top ten hold 3.9%. This sequence originates from a human donor with classical Hodgkin lymphoma. The sequenced sample consisted of peripheral blood mononuclear cells (PBMCs).

CDR3: CASSQGLGGTDTQYF. In DNA form, the CDR3 reads TGCGCCAGCAGCCAAGGACTGGGGGGGACAGATACGCAGTATTTT. The chain uses TRBV4-1 and TRBJ2-3; 7 nucleotides match TRBD2. Germline CDR1 is MGHRA and CDR2 is YSYEKL. This CDR3 region has 15 residues. J gave up 3 bases and V 1 base, and 4 bases lay outside the gene matches.